The 5 T cell receptor beta chains listed next were all sequenced from one sample in a study of blood T cell repertoires in COVID-19 (dated by TCRdb to 2018 to 2020). Library construction relied on the immunoSEQ multiplex PCR assay. TCRdb provides this immuneACCESS table in a form limited to in-frame rearrangements. Some clones are lacking; in checked studies, under half of them reflect an unresolved V gene, and why the rest are absent is not known. The sample table contains about 360,000 clones; only one count was recorded for 88% of them. In total, the top ten clones hold approximately 2.1% of the sample. Material: PBMCs or T cells enriched from blood (not recorded which). These receptors all stem from a woman between 35 and 50 years old with acute COVID-19.

V is TRBV9 and J is TRBJ1-6; 7 nucleotides agree with TRBD1. The V segment lost 4 bases and the J segment 4 bases; nucleotides outside the gene matches: 5. The CDR3 covers 15 residues. CDR1 and CDR2 from the germline V gene are SGDLS and YYNGEE. This chain's CDR3 is CASSPGQLYNSPLHF. The CDR3 DNA reads as TGTGCCAGCAGCCCGGGACAGCTGTATAATTCACCCCTCCACTTT.

The chain has TRBV13 and TRBJ1-6, with TRBD1 as a possible D gene (5 bases). Germline CDR1 PRHDT, CDR2 FYEKMQ (reference sequence). V was trimmed by 3 bases and J by 8 bases, leaving 8 bases between them. The CDR3 consists of 13 residues. This CDR3 reads CASSFSRDSPLHF. DNA of the CDR3: TGTGCCAGCAGCTTTAGCAGGGATTCACCCCTCCACTTT.

The chain joins TRBV4-2 to TRBJ2-7; D may be TRBD2 (5 bases). The CDR3 contains 14 residues. Germline CDR1 LGHNA, CDR2 YNFKEQ. Trimming pared 0 bases from V and 4 bases from J, leaving 10 bases between. The CDR3 sequence is CASSQDRRSYEQYF. The CDR3 coding sequence is TGTGCCAGCAGCCAAGATAGGAGGTCATACGAGCAGTACTTC.

This clone has ten or more counts. The chain combines TRBV7-9 with TRBJ2-3; maybe TRBD1 (5 bases). V was pared by 5 bases and J by 4 bases, with 13 bases between. CDR3 size: 14 residues. The V gene's germline CDR1 is SEHNR and CDR2 FQNEAQ (reference sequence). In nucleotides, the CDR3 is TGTGCCAGCAGCCATTCCAGGGTAGCAGATACGCAGTATTTT. It encodes CASSHSRVADTQYF.

The rearrangement joins TRBV6-2 or TRBV6-3 to TRBJ2-6, with TRBD2 matching 7 bases. The germline V gene has CDR1 MNHEY and CDR2 SVGEGT. V gave up 4 bases and J gave up 0 bases; unmatched junction bases: 0. The CDR3 sequence is 15 residues long. CDR3 DNA: TGTGCCAGCAGTTCGGGGGGCTCTGGGGCCAACGTCCTGACTTTC. It is translated as CASSSGGSGANVLTF.